The 13 T cell receptor beta chains below come from one sample, sequenced in a study of blood T cell repertoires in COVID-19. TCRdb keeps only in-frame clones here, not all; method: immunoSEQ multiplex PCR. The sample includes roughly 140,000 clones, over 70% of them seen just once. The sequenced sample consisted of PBMCs or T cells enriched from blood (not recorded which). The receptors shown here come from a man in his fifties or sixties in a cohort exposed to, infected with or recovered from COVID-19 (not recorded which).

The chain combines TRBV27 with TRBJ1-5, with 10 bases that match TRBD1. The V segment lost 5 bases and the J segment 6 bases; nucleotides outside the gene matches: 7. The CDR3 extends over 15 amino acids. Germline lookup yields CDR1 MNHEY and CDR2 SMNVEV (reference sequence). The CDR3, as DNA: TGTGCCAGCAGTCGTGGGACAGGGGATATTCAGCCCCAGCATTTT. Its protein product is CASSRGTGDIQPQHF.

This chain connects TRBV27 to TRBJ1-2, with 8 bases matching TRBD1. Germline CDR1 is MNHEY and CDR2 is SMNVEV (reference sequence). This CDR3 region has 16 residues. V shed 5 bases and J 5 bases; nucleotides not matched to a gene: 13. CDR3 nucleotides: TGTGCCAGCAGTGTCGCCGGGACAGGCAATCCTTATGGCTACACCTTC. Amino acid sequence: CASSVAGTGNPYGYTF.

The rearrangement links TRBV19 to TRBJ2-7, with a possible D match to TRBD2 (6 bases). Germline V CDR1 and CDR2: LNHDA, SQIVND (reference sequence). This CDR3 is 15 amino acids long. V gave up 4 bases and J gave up 6 bases, with 19 bases separating them. CDR3 DNA sequence: TGTGCCAGTAGTAAAACCGGGGCGGGGAAGGGCGAGCAGTACTTC. It yields the protein CASSKTGAGKGEQYF.

The sample holds one count of this clone. The chain employs TRBV6-5 and TRBJ1-1; D might be TRBD1 (5 bases). This CDR3 is 13 amino acids long. Germline V gene sequence: CDR1 MNHEY, CDR2 SVGAGI. Trimming pared 7 bases from V and 0 bases from J, leaving 9 bases between. In nucleotides, the CDR3 is TGTGCCAGCATGACAGATTTGAACACTGAAGCTTTCTTT. Protein sequence: CASMTDLNTEAFF.

The chain combines TRBV9 with TRBJ2-2; the match to TRBD2 covers 14 bases. J was trimmed by 6 bases and V by 3 bases; bases with no gene match: 19. There are 21 residues in the CDR3. Germline V lookup: CDR1 SGDLS, CDR2 YYNGEE. CDR3 amino acids: CASSAREGLAGEWFKAGELFF. The CDR3 nucleotides read TGTGCCAGCAGCGCACGAGAGGGACTAGCGGGAGAATGGTTTAAAGCCGGGGAGCTGTTTTTT.

V usage is TRBV3-1 (or the pseudogene TRBV3-2) and J usage is TRBJ2-5; maybe TRBD2 (5 bases). From germline, CDR1 is LGHDT and CDR2 YNNKEL (reference sequence). The V end lost 0 bases, the J end lost 8 bases, and 19 bases lay between the germline ends. This CDR3 comprises 16 residues. The CDR3 protein is CASSQDIGSSQGTQYF. The DNA for the CDR3 is TGTGCCAGCAGCCAAGATATAGGGAGTTCCCAAGGAACCCAGTACTTC.

The CDR3: CAISRDLGTDTQYF. DNA for the CDR3: TGTGCCATCAGCAGGGATCTAGGCACAGATACGCAGTATTTT. This chain connects TRBV10-3 to TRBJ2-3; D possibly corresponds to TRBD1 (5 bases). Germline V gene data show CDR1 as ENHRY and CDR2 as SYGVKD. This CDR3 spans 14 amino acids. Trimming stripped 6 bases from V and 1 base from J, with 11 bases between.

This sequence joins TRBV28 and TRBJ2-7; 14 bases align to TRBD2. The CDR3 length is 16 residues. Per the germline V gene, CDR1 is MDHEN and CDR2 is SYDVKM. The V and J ends lost 4 bases and 3 bases, in that order; junction bases with no gene match: 5. CDR3 in amino acids: CASSSGLAGGGYEQYF. The CDR3, as DNA: TGTGCCAGCAGTTCCGGACTAGCGGGAGGCGGCTACGAGCAGTACTTC.

This rearrangement joins TRBV5-6 to TRBJ2-1; D ambiguous. This CDR3 has 16 residues. The V end lost 2 bases, the J end lost 0 bases, and 12 bases lay between the germline ends. CDR1 SGHDT and CDR2 YYEEEE come from the germline V gene. CDR3 sequence reads: CASSFNVRSSYNEQFF. The CDR3, as DNA: TGTGCCAGCAGCTTTAACGTCCGCAGCTCCTACAATGAGCAGTTCTTC.

The chain is built from TRBV19 and TRBJ1-5, with D possibly being TRBD1 (5 bases). V lost 6 bases and J lost 0, with 9 bases in between. Germline CDR1 LNHDA, CDR2 SQIVND (reference sequence). CDR3 length equals 14 residues. As DNA, the CDR3 is TGTGCCAGTAGAGCGACAGATAGCAATCAGCCCCAGCATTTT. Translation: CASRATDSNQPQHF.

In its sample, this clone was seen a few times. This chain connects TRBV24-1 to TRBJ2-7; D is ambiguous. The germline CDR1 and CDR2 sequences are KGHDR and SFDVKD. This CDR3 region has 13 residues. The V end was cut by 4 bases, the J end by 2 bases, with 8 bases between. CDR3 nucleotides: TGTGCCACCAGTGACCCTGGCCCCTACGAGCAGTACTTC. This translates into CATSDPGPYEQYF.

This rearrangement joins TRBV2 to TRBJ2-7; TRBD2 matches at 12 bases. CDR1 is SNHLY, CDR2 FYNNEI, per germline. This CDR3 region has 15 residues. Unmatched junction bases numbered 7, after V lost 5 bases and J lost 5 bases. The CDR3: CASSQRTSGINEQYF. DNA for the CDR3: TGTGCCAGCAGTCAGAGGACTAGCGGGATAAACGAGCAGTACTTC.

J is TRBJ1-2 and V is TRBV3-1 (or the pseudogene TRBV3-2); a weak D match, TRBD1 (5 bases). CDR1 and CDR2 from the germline V gene are LGHDT and YNNKEL (reference sequence). The CDR3 loop spans 13 amino acids. The V end lost 0 bases, the J end lost 8 bases, and 10 bases lay between the germline ends. CDR3 in DNA: TGTGCCAGCAGCCAAGAACCGGGGGACGGCTACACCTTC. Translating gives CASSQEPGDGYTF.